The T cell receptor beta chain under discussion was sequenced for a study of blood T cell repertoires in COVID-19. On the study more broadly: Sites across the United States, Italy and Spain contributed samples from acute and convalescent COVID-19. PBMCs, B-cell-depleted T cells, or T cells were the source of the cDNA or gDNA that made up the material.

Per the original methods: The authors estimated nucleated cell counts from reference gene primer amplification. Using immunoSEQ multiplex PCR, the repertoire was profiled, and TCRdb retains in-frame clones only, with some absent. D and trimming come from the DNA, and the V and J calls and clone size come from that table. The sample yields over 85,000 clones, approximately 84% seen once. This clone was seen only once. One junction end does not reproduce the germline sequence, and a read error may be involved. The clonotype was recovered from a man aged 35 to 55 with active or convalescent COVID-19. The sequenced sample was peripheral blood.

The CDR3 is CSVEEYFTRF. CDR3 nucleotide sequence: TGCAGCGTTGAAGAGTACTTTACCCGGTTT. The chain combines TRBV29-1 with TRBJ1-2; D remains ambiguous. The CDR3 runs to 10 residues. CDR1 SQVTM and CDR2 ANQGSEA come from the germline V gene.